What follows are 5 T cell receptor beta chains derived from one specimen sequenced in a study of blood T cell repertoires in COVID-19. Clones were sequenced by immunoSEQ multiplex PCR, and TCRdb holds only the in-frame ones, with some missing. Of over 60,000 clones detected, roughly three quarters appear once; the ten largest clones hold under 35%. Input material: peripheral blood. The receptor set was obtained from a human donor in a cohort sampled during active COVID-19.

The chain has TRBV5-1 and TRBJ1-1, with a tentative D call TRBD1 (5 bases). Trimming removed 0 bases from V and 2 bases from J, with 8 bases in between. There are 14 residues in the CDR3. Germline V gives CDR1 SGHRS, CDR2 YFSETQ. This chain's CDR3 is CASSLDGQNTEAFF. The CDR3 DNA sequence: TGCGCCAGCAGCTTGGACGGACAAAACACTGAAGCTTTCTTT.

The CDR3 region has the DNA TGTGCCAGCAGCTTGGGACTTTCCCCCACTGAAGCTTTCTTT. Translated, it gives CASSLGLSPTEAFF. The rearrangement joins TRBV5-6 to TRBJ1-1; D is undetermined. V gave up 0 bases and J gave up 4 bases, with 10 bases separating them. Germline assignment: CDR1 SGHDT and CDR2 YYEEEE. CDR3 length: 14 amino acids.

V is TRBV10-2 and J is TRBJ2-2, with 7 positions matching TRBD1. The J segment lost 0 bases and the V segment lost 9 bases, leaving 13 bases of the junction unmatched. The CDR3 is 17 residues long. Per germline, CDR1 WSHSY and CDR2 SAAADI. As DNA, the CDR3 is TGCGCCAGTTATCCTGGACAGGCCTACGCGAACACCGGGGAGCTGTTTTTT. Translating it yields CASYPGQAYANTGELFF.

The chain has TRBV28 and TRBJ1-2, with 7 positions matching TRBD1. V trimming: 9 bases; J trimming: 8 bases; junction bases outside the gene matches: 12. Germline lookup yields CDR1 MDHEN and CDR2 SYDVKM. This CDR3 comprises 13 residues. The CDR3 region has the DNA TGTGCCAGTCAGACAGGGAATACATCGGGCTACACCTTC. Residues: CASQTGNTSGYTF.

This clone has at least ten counts. The V call is TRBV2, the J call TRBJ2-7; 9 bases agree with TRBD1. Trimming removed 7 bases from V and 3 bases from J; junction bases left unmatched: 13. This CDR3 comprises 16 residues. Germline V gene data show CDR1 as SNHLY and CDR2 as FYNNEI. CDR3 loop: CASIKPGDRALYEQYF. The CDR3 region has the DNA TGTGCCAGCATTAAGCCGGGGGACAGGGCCCTCTACGAGCAGTACTTC.